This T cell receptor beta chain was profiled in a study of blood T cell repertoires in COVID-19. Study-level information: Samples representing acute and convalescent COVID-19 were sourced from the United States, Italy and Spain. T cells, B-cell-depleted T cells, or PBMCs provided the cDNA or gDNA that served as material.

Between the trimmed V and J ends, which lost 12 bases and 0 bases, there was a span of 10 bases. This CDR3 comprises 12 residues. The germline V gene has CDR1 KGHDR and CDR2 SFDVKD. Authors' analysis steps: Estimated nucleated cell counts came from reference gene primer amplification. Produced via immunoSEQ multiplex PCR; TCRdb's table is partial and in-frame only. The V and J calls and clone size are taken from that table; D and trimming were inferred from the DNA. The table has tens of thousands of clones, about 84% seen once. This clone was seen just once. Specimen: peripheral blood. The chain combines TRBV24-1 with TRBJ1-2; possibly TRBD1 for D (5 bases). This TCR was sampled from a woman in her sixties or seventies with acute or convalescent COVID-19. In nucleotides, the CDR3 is TGTGCCCCGATGACAGCTAACTATGGCTACACCTTC. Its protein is CAPMTANYGYTF.